This T cell receptor beta chain was sequenced for a study of spatial heterogeneity in lung cancer. The time point was: sample taken at primary tumor resection. Whole RNA obtained from tumor, nontumor lung or frozen PBMC underwent sequencing without sorting. The CDR3 spans 16 residues. Germline loops: CDR1 ENHRY, CDR2 SYGVKD. V lost 2 bases and J 6 bases, leaving 18 bases between the germline ends. TCRdb recomputed calls from the 5' RACE reads with MiXCR, one row per CDR3 protein. The data show about 85,000 distinct CDR3 sequences, more than 15% seen once. This clonotype came up a few times. Its antigen is not known. Overall study findings and caveats: The study found ubiquitous expanded tumor TCRs in blood more at resection than follow-up.

This specimen was PBMCs, taken at surgery. The TCR comes from a male donor with early-stage non-small cell lung cancer. The V call is TRBV10-3, the J call TRBJ2-3; D might be TRBD1 (6 bases). CDR3 coding DNA: TGTGCCATCAGTGAGGATCTGGGGGCCGCTTCTGATACGCAGTATTTT. Amino acid sequence: CAISEDLGAASDTQYF.